This is a list of T cell receptor beta chains from one sample in a study of T cell responses to AZD1222 COVID-19 vaccine. TCRdb keeps only in-frame clones here, not all; method: immunoSEQ multiplex PCR. The data contain 85,000 to 130,000 clones, 90% of them singletons. The source was peripheral blood, collected on day 0 of AZD1222 vaccination. These receptors all come from an adult in good health. The CDR3 runs from the conserved cysteine through the conserved F or W. The order of the fields is V gene, D gene, clone size, J gene, CDR3 DNA, CDR3 protein. A D gene is named only where the DNA matches it firmly. Clone size is given for some rows only: seen once, a few or many times, or a class if the clone is expanded.

v_call: TRBV29-1
d_call: -
clone_size: -
j_call: TRBJ1-1
cdr3_nt: TGCAGCGTTGACCGGGGGGGGACTGAAGCTTTCTTT
cdr3_aa: CSVDRGGTEAFF

v_call: TRBV11-2
d_call: -
clone_size: -
j_call: TRBJ1-2
cdr3_nt: TGTGCCAGCAGCGAATGGGACACAACAGTAGGCTACACCTTC
cdr3_aa: CASSEWDTTVGYTF

v_call: TRBV28
d_call: TRBD2
clone_size: -
j_call: TRBJ2-5
cdr3_nt: TGTGCCAGCAGTTTACTTAGACAGATGACTAGCGGGAGGGGTGAGACCCAGTACTTC
cdr3_aa: CASSLLRQMTSGRGETQYF

v_call: TRBV5-4
d_call: TRBD2
clone_size: -
j_call: TRBJ2-1
cdr3_nt: TGTGCCAGCAGCCCCATAGCGGGATGGGCTTCCTACAATGAGCAGTTCTTC
cdr3_aa: CASSPIAGWASYNEQFF

v_call: TRBV19
d_call: -
clone_size: -
j_call: TRBJ1-4
cdr3_nt: TGTGCCAGTTCATTAGGGCGGAGGCAGGGTGATGAAAAACTGTTTTTT
cdr3_aa: CASSLGRRQGDEKLFF

v_call: TRBV29-1
d_call: -
clone_size: -
j_call: TRBJ1-1
cdr3_nt: TGCAGCGTTGAAGTGGGGCAGAACACTGAAGCTTTCTTT
cdr3_aa: CSVEVGQNTEAFF

v_call: TRBV28
d_call: -
clone_size: -
j_call: TRBJ2-4
cdr3_nt: TGTGCCAGCAGTTTTGGGTGGACCGGGACAAACAAAAACATTCAGTACTTC
cdr3_aa: CASSFGWTGTNKNIQYF

v_call: TRBV24-1
d_call: -
clone_size: -
j_call: TRBJ1-5
cdr3_nt: TGTGCCACCAGTGAATCAGGGATCAATCAGCCCCAGCATTTT
cdr3_aa: CATSESGINQPQHF

v_call: TRBV11-3
d_call: TRBD1
clone_size: -
j_call: TRBJ2-3
cdr3_nt: TGTGCCAGCAGCGTGACAGGGGCTACGCAGTATTTT
cdr3_aa: CASSVTGATQYF

v_call: TRBV2
d_call: -
clone_size: few
j_call: TRBJ1-5
cdr3_nt: TGTGCCAGCAGTGAAGGGGGGACAACCTATCAGCCCCAGCATTTT
cdr3_aa: CASSEGGTTYQPQHF

v_call: TRBV15
d_call: -
clone_size: -
j_call: TRBJ1-1
cdr3_nt: TGTGCCACCAGCAACCTGCTGGGCGGAACTGAAGCTTTCTTT
cdr3_aa: CATSNLLGGTEAFF

v_call: TRBV6-6
d_call: -
clone_size: -
j_call: TRBJ1-5
cdr3_nt: TGTGCCAGCAGCGGTCCGGATAGCAATCAGCCCCAGCATTTT
cdr3_aa: CASSGPDSNQPQHF

v_call: TRBV7-2
d_call: -
clone_size: -
j_call: TRBJ1-2
cdr3_nt: TGTGCCAGCACCCAGGGCTATGGCTACACCTTC
cdr3_aa: CASTQGYGYTF

v_call: TRBV4-2
d_call: -
clone_size: -
j_call: TRBJ1-2
cdr3_nt: TGTGCCAGCAGCCAATCCAATATTAACTATGGCTACACCTTC
cdr3_aa: CASSQSNINYGYTF

v_call: TRBV3-1/TRBV3-2
d_call: TRBD2
clone_size: -
j_call: TRBJ2-3
cdr3_nt: TGTGCCAGCAGCCGCCGTAGCGGGAGAACGACAGATACGCAGTATTTT
cdr3_aa: CASSRRSGRTTDTQYF

v_call: TRBV5-8
d_call: TRBD2
clone_size: -
j_call: TRBJ2-3
cdr3_nt: TGTGCCAGCAGCTTAGCGTTAGTAGCGGGAGTAACAGATACGCAGTATTTT
cdr3_aa: CASSLALVAGVTDTQYF

v_call: TRBV28
d_call: -
clone_size: -
j_call: TRBJ1-3
cdr3_nt: TGTGCCAGCAGTTTAAGCGGCGGAAACACCATATATTTT
cdr3_aa: CASSLSGGNTIYF

v_call: TRBV9
d_call: TRBD1
clone_size: -
j_call: TRBJ1-1
cdr3_nt: TGTGCCAGCAGCGTAGAGGGGACAGGGCTCGGCAACACTGAAGCTTTCTTT
cdr3_aa: CASSVEGTGLGNTEAFF

v_call: TRBV5-4
d_call: -
clone_size: -
j_call: TRBJ2-1
cdr3_nt: TGTGCCAGCAGCCCCCTTGGGGGAGTAGCGAATGAGCAGTTCTTC
cdr3_aa: CASSPLGGVANEQFF

v_call: TRBV6-4
d_call: TRBD2
clone_size: -
j_call: TRBJ2-7
cdr3_nt: TGTGCCAGCAGTGACAGGAAGCCGGGGGGGAACTTACCCCGGCATTCCTACGAGCAGTACTTC
cdr3_aa: CASSDRKPGGNLPRHSYEQYF

v_call: TRBV5-4
d_call: -
clone_size: -
j_call: TRBJ1-2
cdr3_nt: TGTGCCAGCAGCCGGGACACAACTAACTATGGCTACACCTTC
cdr3_aa: CASSRDTTNYGYTF

v_call: TRBV9
d_call: -
clone_size: -
j_call: TRBJ2-1
cdr3_nt: TGTGCCAGCAGCGATCAAATCTCGGCCTACAATGAGCAGTTCTTC
cdr3_aa: CASSDQISAYNEQFF

v_call: TRBV19
d_call: TRBD2
clone_size: -
j_call: TRBJ2-1
cdr3_nt: TGTGCCAGTAAGACTAGCGGGATTCAACACAATGAGCAGTTCTTC
cdr3_aa: CASKTSGIQHNEQFF

v_call: TRBV7-2
d_call: -
clone_size: once
j_call: TRBJ1-4
cdr3_nt: TGTGCCAGCAGCTCTCAGGGGTCAACTAATGAAAAACTGTTTTTT
cdr3_aa: CASSSQGSTNEKLFF

v_call: TRBV18
d_call: -
clone_size: -
j_call: TRBJ2-1
cdr3_nt: TGTGCCAGCTCACCGATGCGAGGGGAGTCCTACAATGAGCAGTTCTTC
cdr3_aa: CASSPMRGESYNEQFF

v_call: TRBV6-6
d_call: TRBD2
clone_size: -
j_call: TRBJ2-1
cdr3_nt: TGTGCCAGCAGTCAGCCGGGACTAGCGACCAGCTCCTACAATGAGCAGTTCTTC
cdr3_aa: CASSQPGLATSSYNEQFF

v_call: TRBV7-2
d_call: -
clone_size: few
j_call: TRBJ1-6
cdr3_nt: TGTGCCAGCAGCACAACCCAGATACCCCTCCACTTT
cdr3_aa: CASSTTQIPLHF

v_call: TRBV15
d_call: -
clone_size: -
j_call: TRBJ1-5
cdr3_nt: TGTGCCACCAGCAGAGTGGGGGGCGCCGGGGGCAATCAGCCCCAGCATTTT
cdr3_aa: CATSRVGGAGGNQPQHF

v_call: TRBV19
d_call: TRBD1
clone_size: -
j_call: TRBJ1-1
cdr3_nt: TGTGCCAGTAGTCCGGACAGGGGCAGGGTGAACACTGAAGCTTTCTTT
cdr3_aa: CASSPDRGRVNTEAFF

v_call: TRBV5-1
d_call: -
clone_size: -
j_call: TRBJ2-1
cdr3_nt: TGCGCCAGCAGCTTGGCCAGTCTAGTTGGCAATGAGCAGTTCTTC
cdr3_aa: CASSLASLVGNEQFF

v_call: TRBV5-1
d_call: TRBD2
clone_size: -
j_call: TRBJ2-3
cdr3_nt: TGCGCCAGCAGCCAGGGACTAGCGGAAAGCACAGATACGCAGTATTTT
cdr3_aa: CASSQGLAESTDTQYF